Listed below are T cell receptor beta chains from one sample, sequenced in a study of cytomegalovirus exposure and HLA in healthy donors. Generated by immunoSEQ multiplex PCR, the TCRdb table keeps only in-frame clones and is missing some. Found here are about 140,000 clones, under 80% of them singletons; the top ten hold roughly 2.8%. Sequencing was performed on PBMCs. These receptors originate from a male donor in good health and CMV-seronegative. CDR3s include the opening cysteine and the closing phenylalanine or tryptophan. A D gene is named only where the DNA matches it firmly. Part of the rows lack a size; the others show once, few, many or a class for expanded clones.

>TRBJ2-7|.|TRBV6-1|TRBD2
TGTGCCAGCAGTTGGGGAGGGATCTCCTACGAGCAGTACTTC
CASSWGGISYEQYF
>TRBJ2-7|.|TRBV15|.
TGTGCCACCAGCAGAGGCGGGGTAGTTTACGAGCAGTACTTC
CATSRGGVVYEQYF
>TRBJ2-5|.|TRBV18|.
TGTGCCAGCTCACCCGCAGGGTTAGGGGAGACCCAGTACTTC
CASSPAGLGETQYF
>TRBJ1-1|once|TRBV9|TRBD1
TGTGCCAGCAGCGTAGGGACGGGACAGGGTGTACGGACTGAAGCTTTCTTT
CASSVGTGQGVRTEAFF
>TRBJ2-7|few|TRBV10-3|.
TGTGCCATCGCGTGGGATCCGAGAAGGGGCAACGAGCAGTACTTC
CAIAWDPRRGNEQYF
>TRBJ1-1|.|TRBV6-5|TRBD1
TGTGCCAGCAGAGCGACAGGGGGCGCAGCCACTGAAGCTTTCTTT
CASRATGGAATEAFF
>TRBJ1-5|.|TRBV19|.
TGTGCCAGTAGTACGTCCCGGGGCAATCAGCCCCAGCATTTT
CASSTSRGNQPQHF
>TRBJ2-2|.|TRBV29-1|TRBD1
TGCAGCACCAAGACAGGGGGTACGAACACCGGGGAGCTGTTTTTT
CSTKTGGTNTGELFF
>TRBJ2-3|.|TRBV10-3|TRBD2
TGTGCCATCAGCGGACTAGGGCCAGATACGCAGTATTTT
CAISGLGPDTQYF
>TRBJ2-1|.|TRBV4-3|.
TGCGCCAGCAGCCAAGATCAGGGTCTACCCCTCGGGCAGTTCTTC
CASSQDQGLPLGQFF
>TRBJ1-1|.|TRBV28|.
TGTGCCAGCAGTTGGGGAAGGGGGTTCGGCACTGAAGCTTTCTTT
CASSWGRGFGTEAFF
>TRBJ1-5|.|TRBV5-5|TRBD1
TGTGCCAGCAGCAGGATGACAGGGGGCGGCAATCAGCCCCAGCATTTT
CASSRMTGGGNQPQHF
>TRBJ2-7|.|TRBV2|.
TGTGCCAGCAGTGAAGCCACGACAGTAACCTACGAGCAGTACTTC
CASSEATTVTYEQYF
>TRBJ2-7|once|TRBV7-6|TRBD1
TGTGCCAGCAGCTTAGATTTACAGGGGGCGGGGGAGCAGTACTTC
CASSLDLQGAGEQYF
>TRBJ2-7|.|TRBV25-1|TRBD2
TGTGCCAGCAGTTATAGCGGGACGCGCGGCGAGCAGTACTTC
CASSYSGTRGEQYF
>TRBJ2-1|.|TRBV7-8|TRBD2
TGTGCCAGCAGCTTAGAAGGGGCGGGAGTGGGCTACAATGAGCAGTTCTTC
CASSLEGAGVGYNEQFF
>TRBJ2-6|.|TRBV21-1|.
TGTGCCAGCAGCAACCCGGGACAGGGGTCTGGGGCCAACGTCCTGACTTTC
CASSNPGQGSGANVLTF
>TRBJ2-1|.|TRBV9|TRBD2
TGTGCCAGCAGCGTGGGGAAACTAGCGGCAAAATACAATGAGCAGTTCTTC
CASSVGKLAAKYNEQFF
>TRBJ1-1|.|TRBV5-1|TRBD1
TGCGCCAGCAGCTTGGAAAAAGTCCGGGACAGTACTGAAGCTTTCTTT
CASSLEKVRDSTEAFF
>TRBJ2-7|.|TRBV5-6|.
TGTGCCAGCAGGGGGGGATGGGGAACCTACGAGCAGTACTTC
CASRGGWGTYEQYF
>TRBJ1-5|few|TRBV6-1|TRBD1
TGTGCCAGCAGTCAGGGACAGGGGGTCGGGCAGCCCCAGCATTTT
CASSQGQGVGQPQHF
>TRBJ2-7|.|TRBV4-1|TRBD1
TGCGCCAGCAGCCGGGGACAGGGGGAAGACGAGCAGTACTTC
CASSRGQGEDEQYF
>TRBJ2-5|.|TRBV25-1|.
TGTGCCAGCACGGCGGCCCAGTACCAAGAGACCCAGTACTTC
CASTAAQYQETQYF
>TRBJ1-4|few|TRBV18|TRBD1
TGTGCCAGCTCACCGGGACAGGGTCGCGCTAATGAAAAACTGTTTTTT
CASSPGQGRANEKLFF
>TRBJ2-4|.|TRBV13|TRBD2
TGTGCCAGCAGCGTCGGCGGGGGGGGGTGGACCAAAAACATTCAGTACTTC
CASSVGGGGWTKNIQYF
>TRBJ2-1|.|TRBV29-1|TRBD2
TGCAGCGTTTACGGGACTAGCGGAGCATCCTACAATGAGCAGTTCTTC
CSVYGTSGASYNEQFF
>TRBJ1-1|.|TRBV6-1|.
TGTGCCAGCAGAGCGGGACCAAGGGACACTGAAGCTTTCTTT
CASRAGPRDTEAFF
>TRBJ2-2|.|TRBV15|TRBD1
TGTGCCACCAGCAGAGCGGACAGGGAAGTGGTCGGGGAGCTGTTTTTT
CATSRADREVVGELFF
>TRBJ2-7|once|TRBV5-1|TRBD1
TGCGCCAGCAGCTTGGGCCCAGGGGGCTACGAGCAGTACTTC
CASSLGPGGYEQYF
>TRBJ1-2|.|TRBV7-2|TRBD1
TGTGCCAGCAGGGGGTACTCTATCGACAGGGTTATCTATGGCTACACCTTC
CASRGYSIDRVIYGYTF
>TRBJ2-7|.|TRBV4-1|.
TGCGCCAGCAGCCAAGAAAGTTCGGAGCGTTTCTACGAGCAGTACTTC
CASSQESSERFYEQYF
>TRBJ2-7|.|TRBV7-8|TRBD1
TGTGCCAGCAGCGTCCGGGACAGGGGTGGCGAGCAGTACTTC
CASSVRDRGGEQYF
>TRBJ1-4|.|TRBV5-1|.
TGCGCCAGCAGCTTGGTGGTCGGTACAACTAATGAAAAACTGTTTTTT
CASSLVVGTTNEKLFF
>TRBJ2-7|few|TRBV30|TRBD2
TGTGCCTGGAGTGACCCCCCAAGACTAGCGGTGACCTACGAGCAGTACTTC
CAWSDPPRLAVTYEQYF
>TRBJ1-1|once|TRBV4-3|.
TGCGCCAGCAGCCCTCCAGGAGACAGTTCTGAAGCTTTCTTT
CASSPPGDSSEAFF
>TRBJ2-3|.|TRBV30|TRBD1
TGTGCCTGGAGGCAATTGGGACAGGGGGCGAGTACGCAGTATTTT
CAWRQLGQGASTQYF
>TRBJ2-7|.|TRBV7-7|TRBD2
TGTGCTAGCAGCCCAGGGACTAGCGGGTTACCCTACGAGCAGTACTTC
CASSPGTSGLPYEQYF
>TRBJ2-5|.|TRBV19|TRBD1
TGTGCCAGTAGTATAGTTCCGGGACAGCAAGAGACCCAGTACTTC
CASSIVPGQQETQYF
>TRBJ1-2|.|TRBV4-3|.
TGCGCCAGCAGCCAAGATAGGGCGGCAGGGGCCAGTGGTGGGTACACCTTC
CASSQDRAAGASGGYTF
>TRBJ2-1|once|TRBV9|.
TGTGCCAGCAGCGTAGATCTAGCTCTTGAGCAGTTCTTC
CASSVDLALEQFF
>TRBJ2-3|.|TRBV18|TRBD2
TGTGCCAGCTCACCGACGGGGGGGGACACAGATACGCAGTATTTT
CASSPTGGDTDTQYF
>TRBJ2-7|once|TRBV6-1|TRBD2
TGTGCCCGCAGTGAAAACTGGGCGGGAGGGTATAACGAGCAGTACTTC
CARSENWAGGYNEQYF
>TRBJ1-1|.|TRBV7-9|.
TGTGCCAGCAGCCCCCCCGACCTTGGGCCTGAAGCTTTCTTT
CASSPPDLGPEAFF
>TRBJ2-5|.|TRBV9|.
TGTGCCAGCAGCGTCGGAGGGCTAGCTGGGGGAGAGACCCAGTACTTC
CASSVGGLAGGETQYF
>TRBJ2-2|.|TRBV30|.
TGTGCCTGGAGTGCACTTTGGTACACCGGGGAGCTGTTTTTT
CAWSALWYTGELFF
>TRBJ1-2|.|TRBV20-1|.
TGCAGTGCTAGTCCAATCTATGGCTACACCTTC
CSASPIYGYTF
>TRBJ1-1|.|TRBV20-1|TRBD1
TGCAGTGTTGCCGGGACAGCGGAAGCTTTCTTT
CSVAGTAEAFF
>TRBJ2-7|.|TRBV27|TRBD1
TGTGCCAGCAGTTTTACAGGGGGCTACGAGCAGTACTTC
CASSFTGGYEQYF
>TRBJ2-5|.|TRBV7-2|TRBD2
TGTGCCAGCAGCTTAGAAGGGAGGGGCCCTGAGACCCAGTACTTC
CASSLEGRGPETQYF
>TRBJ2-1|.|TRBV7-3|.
TGTGCCAGCAGCACTGACAGTTCCTACAATGAGCAGTTCTTC
CASSTDSSYNEQFF
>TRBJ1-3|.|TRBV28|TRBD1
TGTGCCAGCAGCCGGTTCGTACCGGGACAGTCTGGAAACACCATATATTTT
CASSRFVPGQSGNTIYF
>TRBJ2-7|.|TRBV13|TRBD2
TGTGCCAGCAGCTTACAGACTAGCGGGAGCGACGAGCAGTACTTC
CASSLQTSGSDEQYF
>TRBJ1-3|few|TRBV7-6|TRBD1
TGTGCCAGCAGCCCCCAGGGGGCTGGAAACACCATATATTTT
CASSPQGAGNTIYF
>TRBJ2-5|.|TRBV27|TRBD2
TGTGCCAGCAGCGAAGGACTAGCGGGGGGATTAGAAGAGACCCAGTACTTC
CASSEGLAGGLEETQYF
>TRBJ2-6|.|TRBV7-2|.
TGTGCCAGCAGCTTAAATATGGGGAGCTCTGGGGCCAACGTCCTGACTTTC
CASSLNMGSSGANVLTF
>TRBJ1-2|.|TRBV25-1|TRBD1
TGTGCCAGCAGTGAGGAGGGGGCGAACTATGGCTACACCTTC
CASSEEGANYGYTF
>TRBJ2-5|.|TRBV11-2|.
TGTGCCAGCAGCTTGTCCGGGGGACCCGGTTTCCGGGAGACCCAGTACTTC
CASSLSGGPGFRETQYF
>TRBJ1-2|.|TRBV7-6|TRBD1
TGTGCCAGCAGCTTAAGGGTAGCGGACAGGGGCAACTATGGCTACACCTTC
CASSLRVADRGNYGYTF
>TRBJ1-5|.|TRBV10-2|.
TGCGCCAGCAGTGAGTCGACCGGGGATCAGCCCCAGCATTTT
CASSESTGDQPQHF
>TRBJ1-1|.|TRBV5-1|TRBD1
TGCGCCAGCAGCTTGGGGGGACAGGGGAACACTGAAGCTTTCTTT
CASSLGGQGNTEAFF